The 2 T cell receptor beta chains reported below all come from one sample, sequenced in a study of blood T cell repertoires in COVID-19. Clones were sequenced by immunoSEQ multiplex PCR, and TCRdb holds only the in-frame ones, with some missing. Altogether around 150,000 clones are present, 80% to 90% being singletons, with the ten largest covering approximately 10%. The sample was peripheral blood. These receptor sequences come from a man in his sixties with active or convalescent COVID-19.

The chain carries TRBV25-1 and TRBJ1-2; tentative D call: TRBD1 (5 bases). Trimming left V 2 bases short and J 8 bases short, with 18 bases between. CDR3 length: 15 amino acids. The germline V gene has CDR1 MGHDK and CDR2 SYGVNS. The CDR3 region has the DNA TGTGCCAGCAGTGAAGGTAACAGGCCCCTCCTCGGCTACACCTTC. Protein sequence: CASSEGNRPLLGYTF.

This clone was counted only a few times. The gene calls are TRBV20-1 and TRBJ2-7; no clear D. The germline V and J ends were trimmed by 3 bases and 0 bases, with 12 bases remaining between them. Germline CDR1 reads DFQATT; CDR2 reads SNEGSKA (reference sequence). The CDR3 totals 14 residues. The CDR3: CSASSATISYEQYF. As DNA, the CDR3 is TGCAGTGCTAGTTCTGCCACAATCTCCTACGAGCAGTACTTC.